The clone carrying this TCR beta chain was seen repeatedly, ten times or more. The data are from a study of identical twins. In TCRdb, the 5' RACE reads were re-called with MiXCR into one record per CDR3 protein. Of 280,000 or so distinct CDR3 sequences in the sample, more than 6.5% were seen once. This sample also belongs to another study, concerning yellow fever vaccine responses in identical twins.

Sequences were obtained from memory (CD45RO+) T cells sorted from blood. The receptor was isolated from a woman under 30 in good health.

CDR3 amino acids: CSARVPGLAGRGYYNEQFF. CDR3 coding DNA: TGCAGTGCTAGAGTACCGGGACTAGCGGGAAGGGGGTACTACAATGAGCAGTTCTTC. The rearrangement joins TRBV20-1 to TRBJ2-1; 13 bases match TRBD2. The CDR3 is 19 residues long. Unmatched junction bases numbered 12, after V lost 1 base and J lost 3 bases. Germline CDR1 and CDR2: DFQATT and SNEGSKA (reference sequence).